The rows below give T cell receptor beta chains drawn from one sample of a study of beta chain features in type 1 diabetes. Sequencing used immunoSEQ multiplex PCR; TCRdb keeps in-frame clones, though not all of them. This table has about 340,000 clones, 8% appearing once. The material sequenced was central memory CD4+ T cells from blood. These receptors were taken from a woman in her late teens or twenties in good health. The CDR3 runs from the conserved cysteine through the conserved F or W. D genes are given only for firm matches. Rows give clone size only sometimes, using once, few, many, or a class for an expanded clone.

len	abundance	d_gene	j_gene	v_gene	CDR3aa	CDR3nt
14	few	TRBD1	TRBJ2-7	TRBV13	CASSSPGTGSGQYF	TGTGCCAGCAGCTCCCCCGGGACAGGGTCGGGGCAGTACTTC
16	many	TRBD2	TRBJ2-3	TRBV4-3	CASSQDLREGRDTQYF	TGCGCCAGCAGCCAAGATCTTCGGGAGGGCCGGGATACGCAGTATTTT
15	few	TRBD2	TRBJ2-3	TRBV7-6	CASSLLAGVSDTQYF	TGTGCCAGCAGCTTACTAGCGGGAGTTTCAGATACGCAGTATTTT
14	-	-	TRBJ2-2	TRBV2	CASSPWTATGELFF	TGTGCCAGCAGTCCTTGGACAGCTACCGGGGAGCTGTTTTTT
13	many	-	TRBJ1-5	TRBV6-5	CASSPGSDQPQHF	TGTGCCAGCAGTCCAGGATCGGATCAGCCCCAGCATTTT
15	-	-	TRBJ2-1	TRBV5-1	CASSLGGYSYNEQFF	TGCGCCAGCAGCTTGGGGGGATACTCCTACAATGAGCAGTTCTTC
14	many	-	TRBJ1-3	TRBV5-1	CASSPRDFGNTIYF	TGCGCCAGCAGCCCCCGGGACTTCGGAAACACCATATATTTT
14	-	TRBD1	TRBJ1-1	TRBV7-2	CASSTRQGNTEAFF	TGTGCCAGCAGCACCCGACAGGGGAACACTGAAGCTTTCTTT
14	many	TRBD2	TRBJ2-1	TRBV28	CASRNSGRGGEQFF	TGTGCCAGCAGAAATAGCGGGAGGGGCGGTGAGCAGTTCTTC
12	-	-	TRBJ2-5	TRBV2	CASSDTVRTQYF	TGTGCCAGCAGTGACACCGTACGGACCCAGTACTTC
12	few	-	TRBJ1-1	TRBV19	CASSTGLAEAFF	TGTGCCAGTAGTACGGGACTCGCTGAAGCTTTCTTT
14	-	-	TRBJ2-2	TRBV7-9	CASSLARYAGELFF	TGTGCCAGCAGCTTAGCGCGTTATGCCGGGGAGCTGTTTTTT
13	-	TRBD2	TRBJ2-1	TRBV18	CASSSGTRNEQFF	TGTGCCAGCTCATCCGGGACTAGAAATGAGCAGTTCTTC
13	-	-	TRBJ2-1	TRBV11-3	CASSLNPSGEQFF	TGTGCCAGCAGCTTAAACCCAAGCGGTGAGCAGTTCTTC
14	few	-	TRBJ2-5	TRBV18	CASSPRQSQETQYF	TGTGCCAGCTCACCGAGACAGTCCCAAGAGACCCAGTACTTC
13	few	-	TRBJ1-1	TRBV7-8	CASTLRMNTEAFF	TGTGCCAGCACCCTTAGAATGAACACTGAAGCTTTCTTT
13	few	-	TRBJ2-3	TRBV9	CASSPRNRDTQYF	TGTGCCAGCAGCCCGCGGAATAGGGATACGCAGTATTTT
15	-	TRBD2	TRBJ2-1	TRBV19	CASSIATSGTNEQFF	TGTGCCAGTAGTATAGCGACTAGCGGGACCAATGAGCAGTTCTTC
14	-	TRBD1	TRBJ1-5	TRBV7-9	CASSWGQLNQPQHF	TGTGCCAGCAGCTGGGGACAGCTCAATCAGCCCCAGCATTTT
15	-	-	TRBJ2-7	TRBV18	CASSPPSGTTYEQYF	TGTGCCAGCTCACCACCTAGCGGCACAACCTACGAGCAGTACTTC
16	few	TRBD2	TRBJ2-3	TRBV25-1	CASREASGMGTDTQYF	TGTGCCAGCAGGGAGGCTAGCGGGATGGGTACAGATACGCAGTATTTT
16	-	TRBD2	TRBJ2-1	TRBV7-2	CASSPRSTSMFHEQFF	TGTGCCAGCAGCCCCCGGTCGACTAGCATGTTCCATGAGCAGTTCTTC
12	many	-	TRBJ1-4	TRBV7-9	CASSTETGKLFF	TGTGCCAGCAGTACCGAAACGGGAAAACTGTTTTTT
16	-	TRBD1	TRBJ2-1	TRBV28	CASSLMGQGSYNEQFF	TGTGCCAGCAGTTTAATGGGACAGGGTTCCTACAATGAGCAGTTCTTC
14	few	-	TRBJ2-3	TRBV6-6	CASSYGVDTDTQYF	TGTGCCAGCAGTTACGGGGTTGACACAGATACGCAGTATTTT
15	-	-	TRBJ1-1	TRBV29-1	CSVEGQNGAHTEAFF	TGCAGCGTTGAGGGGCAAAATGGGGCCCACACTGAAGCTTTCTTT
14	many	-	TRBJ2-3	TRBV7-3	CASSFGRVGDTQYF	TGTGCCAGCAGCTTCGGTAGGGTGGGAGATACGCAGTATTTT
13	few	TRBD2	TRBJ2-5	TRBV6-6	CASTSPGGETQYF	TGTGCCAGCACTTCCCCGGGAGGGGAGACCCAGTACTTC
18	few	TRBD1	TRBJ2-6	TRBV15	CATSTLGQGQSGANVLTF	TGTGCCACCAGCACTCTGGGACAGGGCCAATCTGGGGCCAACGTCCTGACTTTC
13	few	TRBD1	TRBJ2-3	TRBV27	CASRRTGSDTQYF	TGTGCCAGCAGGCGGACAGGGTCAGATACGCAGTATTTT
13	-	-	TRBJ1-1	TRBV28	CASIYSGLTEAFF	TGTGCCAGCATCTACTCGGGTTTAACTGAAGCTTTCTTT
16	few	TRBD2	TRBJ2-7	TRBV4-2	CASSQAGTSGKYEQYF	TGTGCCAGCAGCCAGGCCGGGACTAGCGGGAAGTACGAGCAGTACTTC
16	few	TRBD2	TRBJ2-7	TRBV28	CASSLYSGRPSTEQYF	TGTGCCAGCAGTCTCTATAGCGGGAGGCCAAGCACCGAGCAGTACTTC
13	many	-	TRBJ2-1	TRBV29-1	CSVEILQGNEQFF	TGCAGCGTTGAAATCCTACAGGGTAATGAGCAGTTCTTC
16	many	-	TRBJ2-2	TRBV10-3	CAISELPGTSTGELFF	TGTGCCATCAGTGAGCTGCCCGGGACAAGCACCGGGGAGCTGTTTTTT
13	-	-	TRBJ2-5	TRBV5-1	CASSLQYQETQYF	TGCGCCAGCAGCTTACAGTACCAAGAGACCCAGTACTTC
15	-	TRBD1	TRBJ2-1	TRBV9	CASSRRSGGNNEQFF	TGTGCCAGCAGCAGGCGGTCAGGGGGCAACAATGAGCAGTTCTTC
11	-	-	TRBJ2-7	TRBV2	CASTGAGEQYF	TGTGCCAGCACAGGGGCCGGCGAGCAGTACTTC
15	-	-	TRBJ2-2	TRBV5-1	CASSSMGPYTGELFF	TGCGCCAGCAGCTCCATGGGACCATACACCGGGGAGCTGTTTTTT
13	few	TRBD1	TRBJ2-7	TRBV18	CASGQGVSYEQYF	TGTGCCAGCGGACAGGGAGTTTCCTACGAGCAGTACTTC
16	many	-	TRBJ2-1	TRBV14	CASSVSTGRAYNEQFF	TGTGCCAGCAGTGTGTCGACAGGCAGGGCTTACAATGAGCAGTTCTTC
15	few	-	TRBJ2-3	TRBV10-3	CAISEQPPSTDTQYF	TGTGCCATCAGTGAACAACCTCCCAGCACAGATACGCAGTATTTT
16	few	TRBD2	TRBJ2-1	TRBV19	CASSMLAGGFTNEQFF	TGTGCCAGTAGTATGCTAGCGGGGGGCTTTACTAATGAGCAGTTCTTC
16	-	-	TRBJ2-7	TRBV5-6	CASSSPRGGSRYEQYF	TGTGCCAGCAGCTCCCCGCGAGGAGGGAGTAGGTACGAGCAGTACTTC
15	few	-	TRBJ2-3	TRBV11-2	CASSPTTARTITQYF	TGTGCCAGCAGCCCGACTACCGCCCGAACTATTACGCAGTATTTT
13	-	-	TRBJ2-5	TRBV28	CASSLFWGETQYF	TGTGCCAGCAGTTTATTCTGGGGAGAGACCCAGTACTTC